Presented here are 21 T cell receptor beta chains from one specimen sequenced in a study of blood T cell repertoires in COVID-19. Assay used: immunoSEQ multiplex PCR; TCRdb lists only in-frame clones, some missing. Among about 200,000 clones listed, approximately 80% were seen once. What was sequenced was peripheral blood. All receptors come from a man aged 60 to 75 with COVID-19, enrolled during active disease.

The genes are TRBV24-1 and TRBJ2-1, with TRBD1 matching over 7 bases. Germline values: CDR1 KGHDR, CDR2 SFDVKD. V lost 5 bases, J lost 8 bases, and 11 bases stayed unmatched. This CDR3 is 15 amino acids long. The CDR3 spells CATSGPTQQGHEQFF. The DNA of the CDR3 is TGTGCCACCAGTGGGCCCACCCAACAGGGGCATGAGCAGTTCTTC.

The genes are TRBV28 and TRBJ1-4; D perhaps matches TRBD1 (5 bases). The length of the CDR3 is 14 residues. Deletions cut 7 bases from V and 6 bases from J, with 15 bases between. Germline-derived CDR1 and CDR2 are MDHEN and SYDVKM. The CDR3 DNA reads TGTGCCAGCAACAGGATGGGGGAGGATGAAAAACTGTTTTTT. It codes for CASNRMGEDEKLFF. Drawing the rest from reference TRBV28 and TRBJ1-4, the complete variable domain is DVKVTQSSRYLVKRTGEKVFLECVQDMDHENMFWYRQDPGLGLRLIYFSYDVKMKEKGDIPEGYSVSREKKERFSLILESASTNQTSMYLCASNRMGEDEKLFFGSGTQLSVL.

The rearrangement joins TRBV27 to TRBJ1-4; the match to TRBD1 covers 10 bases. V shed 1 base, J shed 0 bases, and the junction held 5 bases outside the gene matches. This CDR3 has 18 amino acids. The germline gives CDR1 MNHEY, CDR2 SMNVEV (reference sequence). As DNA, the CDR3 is TGTGCCAGCAGTTTATTCCCGGGACAGGGGTCAACTAATGAAAAACTGTTTTTT. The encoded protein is CASSLFPGQGSTNEKLFF.

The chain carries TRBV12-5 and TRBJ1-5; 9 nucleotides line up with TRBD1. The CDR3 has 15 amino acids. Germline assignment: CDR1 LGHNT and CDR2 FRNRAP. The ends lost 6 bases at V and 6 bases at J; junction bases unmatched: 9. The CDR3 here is CASGWDREGGQPQHF. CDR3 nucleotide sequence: TGTGCTAGTGGGTGGGACAGGGAAGGGGGTCAGCCCCAGCATTTT.

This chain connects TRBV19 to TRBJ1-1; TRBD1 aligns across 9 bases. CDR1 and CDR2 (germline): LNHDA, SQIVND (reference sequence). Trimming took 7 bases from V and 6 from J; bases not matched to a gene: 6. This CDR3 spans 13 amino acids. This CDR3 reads CASNDRGDSEAFF. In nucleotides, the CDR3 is TGTGCCAGTAACGACAGGGGGGACTCTGAAGCTTTCTTT.

DNA of the CDR3: TGCGCCAGCAGCTCCCGGGACAGGAGTAATGAAAAACTGTTTTTT. Encoded protein: CASSSRDRSNEKLFF. The chain recombines TRBV4-1 with TRBJ1-4; 8 bases map to TRBD1. Germline V gives CDR1 MGHRA, CDR2 YSYEKL. The ends lost 5 bases at V and 4 bases at J; junction bases unmatched: 6. The CDR3 has 15 amino acids.

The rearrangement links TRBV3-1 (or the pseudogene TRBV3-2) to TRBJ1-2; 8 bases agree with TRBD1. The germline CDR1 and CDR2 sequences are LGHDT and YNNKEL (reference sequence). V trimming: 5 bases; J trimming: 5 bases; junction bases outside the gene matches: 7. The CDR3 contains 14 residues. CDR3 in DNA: TGTGCCAGCAGCTCCGGGACAGGACGGTATGGCTACACCTTC. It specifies CASSSGTGRYGYTF.

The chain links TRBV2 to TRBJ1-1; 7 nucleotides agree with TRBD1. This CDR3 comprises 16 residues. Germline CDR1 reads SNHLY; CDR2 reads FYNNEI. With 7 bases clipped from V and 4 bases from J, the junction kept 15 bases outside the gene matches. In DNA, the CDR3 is TGTGCCAGCATTCTCCAATCAGGGGGAAGGGGCACTGAAGCTTTCTTT. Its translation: CASILQSGGRGTEAFF.

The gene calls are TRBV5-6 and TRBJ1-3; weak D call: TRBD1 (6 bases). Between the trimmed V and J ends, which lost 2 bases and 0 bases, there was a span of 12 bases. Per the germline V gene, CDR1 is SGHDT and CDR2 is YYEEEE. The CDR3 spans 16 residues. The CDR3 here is CASSLGQLYSGNTIYF. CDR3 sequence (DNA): TGTGCCAGCAGCTTAGGACAGCTCTACTCTGGAAACACCATATATTTT.

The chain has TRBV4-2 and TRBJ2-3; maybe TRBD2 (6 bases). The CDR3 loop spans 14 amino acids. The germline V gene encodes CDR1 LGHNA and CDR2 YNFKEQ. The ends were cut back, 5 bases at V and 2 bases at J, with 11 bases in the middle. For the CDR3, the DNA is TGTGCCAGCAGCGGGGGGTCTCCCACAGATACGCAGTATTTT. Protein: CASSGGSPTDTQYF.

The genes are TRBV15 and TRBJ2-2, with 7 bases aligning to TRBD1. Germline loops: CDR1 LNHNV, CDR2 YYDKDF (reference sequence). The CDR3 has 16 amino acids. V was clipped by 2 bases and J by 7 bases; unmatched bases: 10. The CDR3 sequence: CATSRNRGSLGGELFF. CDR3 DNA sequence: TGTGCCACCAGCAGAAACAGGGGTTCACTGGGCGGGGAGCTGTTTTTT. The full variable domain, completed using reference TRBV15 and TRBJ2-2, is DAMVIQNPRYQVTQFGKPVTLSCSQTLNHNVMYWYQQKSSQAPKLLFHYYDKDFNNEADTPDNFQSRRPNTSFCFLDIRSPGLGDTAMYLCATSRNRGSLGGELFFGEGSRLTVL.

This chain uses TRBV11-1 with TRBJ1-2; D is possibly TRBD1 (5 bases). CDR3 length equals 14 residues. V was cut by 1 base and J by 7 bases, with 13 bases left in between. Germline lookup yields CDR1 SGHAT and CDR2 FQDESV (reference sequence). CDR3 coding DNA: TGTGCCAGCAGCTTAGGGACAAGAATCATTGGCTACACCTTC. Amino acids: CASSLGTRIIGYTF.

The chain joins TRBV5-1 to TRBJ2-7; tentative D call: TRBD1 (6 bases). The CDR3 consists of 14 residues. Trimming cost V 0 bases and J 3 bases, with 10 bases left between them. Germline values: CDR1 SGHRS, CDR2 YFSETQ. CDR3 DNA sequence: TGCGCCAGCAGCTTGGTACAGGGTAACTACGAGCAGTACTTC. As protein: CASSLVQGNYEQYF.

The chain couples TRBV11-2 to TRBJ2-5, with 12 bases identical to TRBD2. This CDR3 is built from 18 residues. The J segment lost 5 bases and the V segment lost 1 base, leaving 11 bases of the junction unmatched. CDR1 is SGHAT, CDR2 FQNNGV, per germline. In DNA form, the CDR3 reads TGTGCCAGCAGCTTAGGAGCCCTAGCGGGAGGGCCTCGGGAGACCCAGTACTTC. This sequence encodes CASSLGALAGGPRETQYF.

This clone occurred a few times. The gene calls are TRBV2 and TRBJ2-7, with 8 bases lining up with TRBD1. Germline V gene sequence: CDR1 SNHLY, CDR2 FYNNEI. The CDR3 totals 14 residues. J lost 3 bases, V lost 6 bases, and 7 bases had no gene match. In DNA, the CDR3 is TGTGCCAGCAGGGGGGACAGGCCCGACTACGAGCAGTACTTC. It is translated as CASRGDRPDYEQYF.

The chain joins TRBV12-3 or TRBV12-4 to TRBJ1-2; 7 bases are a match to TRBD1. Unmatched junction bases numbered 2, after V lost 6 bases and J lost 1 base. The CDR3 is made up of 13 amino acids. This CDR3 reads CASSWDSNYGYTF. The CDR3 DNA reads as TGTGCCAGCAGCTGGGACAGTAACTATGGCTACACCTTC.

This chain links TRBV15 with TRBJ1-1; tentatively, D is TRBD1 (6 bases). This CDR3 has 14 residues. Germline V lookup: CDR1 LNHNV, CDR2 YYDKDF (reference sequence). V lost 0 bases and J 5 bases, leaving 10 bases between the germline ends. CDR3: CATSREGGATEAFF. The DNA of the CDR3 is TGTGCCACCAGCAGAGAAGGGGGGGCAACTGAAGCTTTCTTT.

DNA of the CDR3: TGCGCCAGCAGCCGGACAGGGGGCGATGGCTACACCTTC. It is translated as CASSRTGGDGYTF. This chain uses TRBV5-1 with TRBJ1-2; TRBD1 matches 11 bases. CDR1 and CDR2 from the germline V gene are SGHRS and YFSETQ. V lost 4 bases to trimming and J lost 6 bases; unmatched junction nucleotides: 2. CDR3 length: 13 residues. Combining the CDR3 with reference TRBV5-1 and TRBJ1-2 gives the whole variable domain KAGVTQTPRYLIKTRGQQVTLSCSPISGHRSVSWYQQTPGQGLQFLFEYFSETQRNKGNFPGRFSGRQFSNSRSEMNVSTLELGDSALYLCASSRTGGDGYTFGSGTRLTVV.

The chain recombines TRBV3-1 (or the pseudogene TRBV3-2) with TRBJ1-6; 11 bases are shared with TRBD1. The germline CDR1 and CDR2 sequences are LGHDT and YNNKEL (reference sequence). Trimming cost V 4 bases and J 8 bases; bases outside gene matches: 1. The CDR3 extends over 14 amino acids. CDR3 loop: CASSRTGGYSPLHF. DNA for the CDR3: TGTGCCAGCAGCCGGACAGGGGGCTATTCACCCCTCCACTTT.

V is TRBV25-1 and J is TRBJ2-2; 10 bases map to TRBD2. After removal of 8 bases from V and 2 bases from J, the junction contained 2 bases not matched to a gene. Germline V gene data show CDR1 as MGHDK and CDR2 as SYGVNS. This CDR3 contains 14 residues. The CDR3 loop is CASRTSGNTGELFF. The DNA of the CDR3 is TGTGCCAGCCGGACTAGCGGAAACACCGGGGAGCTGTTTTTT.

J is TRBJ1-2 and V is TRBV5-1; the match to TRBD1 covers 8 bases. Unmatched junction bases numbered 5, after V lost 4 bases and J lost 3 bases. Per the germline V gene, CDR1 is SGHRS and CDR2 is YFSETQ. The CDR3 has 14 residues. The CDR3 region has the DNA TGCGCCAGCAGCCCAGGGGGCGCCGACTATGGCTACACCTTC. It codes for CASSPGGADYGYTF.